Each of the 17 T cell receptor beta chains below was sequenced from the same sample in a study of OX40 agonist ivuxolimab in advanced cancers. Profiled with immunoSEQ multiplex PCR; TCRdb holds only in-frame clones, not every one. The table includes more than 95,000 clones, approximately 93% detected once. The starting material was CD4+ or CD8+ T cells sorted from blood, obtained in a trial of the OX40 agonist ivuxolimab. The receptors were sampled from an adult with an advanced solid tumor such as melanoma, head and neck, liver or kidney cancer.

The chain links TRBV7-2 to TRBJ1-2; the match to TRBD1 covers 10 bases. The CDR3 consists of 15 residues. CDR1 is SGHTA and CDR2 is FQGNSA in the germline V gene. J was trimmed by 4 bases and V by 4 bases; bases with no gene match: 6. The CDR3 protein is CASSSGRQGAYGYTF. CDR3 nucleotides: TGTGCCAGCAGCTCCGGTCGACAGGGGGCCTATGGCTACACCTTC.

CDR3 sequence: CASSSDRVAFF. DNA for the CDR3: TGTGCCAGCAGCTCGGACAGGGTAGCTTTCTTT. This chain joins TRBV7-2 and TRBJ1-1; TRBD1 agrees at 8 bases. CDR3 length: 11 residues. Trimming took 4 bases from V and 10 from J; bases not matched to a gene: 2. In germline, CDR1 is SGHTA, CDR2 FQGNSA.

The chain has TRBV18 and TRBJ1-5, with D perhaps TRBD1 (5 bases). V was shortened by 5 bases and J by 5 bases, with 10 bases between the two germline ends. This CDR3 contains 13 residues. Germline V lookup: CDR1 KGHSH, CDR2 LQKENI. CDR3 amino acids: CASSEGPDQPQHF. The CDR3 bases are TGTGCCAGCTCAGAGGGACCCGATCAGCCCCAGCATTTT.

The chain couples TRBV6-1 to TRBJ1-6; 8 bases are shared with TRBD1. Per the germline V gene, CDR1 is MNHNS and CDR2 is SASEGT. Trimming removed 8 bases from V and 8 bases from J; junction bases left unmatched: 8. This CDR3 is 14 amino acids long. This chain's CDR3 is CASALGQGDSPLHF. The CDR3 DNA is TGTGCCAGCGCACTAGGACAGGGAGATTCACCCCTCCACTTT.

The gene calls are TRBV7-2 and TRBJ2-1, with 7 bases aligning to TRBD2. CDR1 and CDR2 (germline): SGHTA, FQGNSA. This CDR3 is built from 13 residues. Trimming at V came to 5 bases and at J to 15 bases, leaving 13 bases not matched to a gene. In nucleotides, the CDR3 is TGTGCCAGCAGCCCACCGGGGAGGGGCCCCTCGTTCTTC. Amino acid sequence: CASSPPGRGPSFF.

This clone was picked up one time. CDR3 region: CASSQSMTRLSGNTIYF. In DNA form, the CDR3 reads TGCGCCAGCAGCCAATCAATGACAAGACTCTCTGGAAACACCATATATTTT. The J gene is TRBJ1-3, the V gene TRBV4-1; D is uncertain. The V and J ends lost 2 bases and 0 bases respectively, with 14 bases between them. This CDR3 is 17 amino acids long. Germline CDR1 MGHRA, CDR2 YSYEKL.

The CDR3 nucleotides are TGTGCCGAGCTTACGTTAGGTGCCCCCACAGATACGCAGTATTTT. It is translated as CAELTLGAPTDTQYF. This chain uses TRBV7-2 with TRBJ2-3, with unresolved D. The germline V gene encodes CDR1 SGHTA and CDR2 FQGNSA. This CDR3 is 15 amino acids long. V lost 11 bases to trimming and J lost 2 bases, with 20 bases between them. The whole variable domain, remainder taken from reference TRBV7-2 and TRBJ2-3, is GAGVSQSPSNKVTEKGKDVELRCDPISGHTALYWYRQSLGQGLEFLIYFQGNSAPDKSGLPSDRFSAERTGGSVSTLTIQRTQQEDSAVYLCAELTLGAPTDTQYFGPGTRLTVL.

This clone was observed a single time. The chain combines TRBV2 with TRBJ2-7; D not resolved. V was shortened by 8 bases and J by 3 bases, with 11 bases between the two germline ends. This CDR3 contains 12 residues. Germline V CDR1 and CDR2: SNHLY, FYNNEI. The CDR3 DNA reads TGTGCCAGCGAACTGGGCAACTACGAGCAGTACTTC. It codes for CASELGNYEQYF. The variable domain in full, completed from reference TRBV2 and TRBJ2-7, reads EPEVTQTPSHQVTQMGQEVILRCVPISNHLYFYWYRQILGQKVEFLVSFYNNEISEKSEIFDDQFSVERPDGSNFTLKIRSTKLEDSAMYFCASELGNYEQYFGPGTRLTVT.

The chain recombines TRBV6-5 with TRBJ1-1; a possible D gene is TRBD1 (5 bases). Trimming removed 6 bases at V and 2 bases at J, with 13 bases between. Germline V gene sequence: CDR1 MNHEY, CDR2 SVGAGI. This CDR3 is built from 14 residues. The chain's CDR3 is CASRRTSVNTEAFF. CDR3 nucleotides: TGTGCCAGCAGAAGGACATCGGTTAACACTGAAGCTTTCTTT.

The gene calls are TRBV4-3 and TRBJ1-2; TRBD1 agrees at 9 bases. V trimming: 0 bases; J trimming: 5 bases; junction bases outside the gene matches: 7. The length of the CDR3 is 16 residues. Germline V gene data show CDR1 as LGHNA and CDR2 as YSLEER. The CDR3 reads CASSQELTGGVYGYTF. The CDR3 DNA reads as TGCGCCAGCAGCCAAGAGTTGACAGGGGGGGTTTATGGCTACACCTTC.

The V gene is TRBV5-1, the J gene TRBJ2-7; TRBD1 aligns across 12 bases. Trimming cost V 4 bases and J 7 bases; bases outside gene matches: 15. The length of the CDR3 is 17 residues. CDR1 and CDR2 from the germline V gene are SGHRS and YFSETQ. The CDR3 here is CASSPKRPGQGAREQYF. Here the CDR3 DNA reads TGCGCCAGCAGCCCAAAGCGCCCGGGACAGGGGGCGAGGGAGCAGTACTTC.

The CDR3 is CAISEPSRSGETQYF. In DNA form, the CDR3 reads TGTGCCATCAGTGAGCCCAGCAGAAGCGGAGAGACCCAGTACTTC. The chain joins TRBV10-3 to TRBJ2-5; tentative D call: TRBD2 (5 bases). The CDR3 covers 15 residues. Trimming pared 2 bases from V and 4 bases from J, leaving 14 bases between. Germline V gene sequence: CDR1 ENHRY, CDR2 SYGVKD.

The chain uses TRBV11-3 and TRBJ2-3; 10 positions agree with TRBD1. The CDR3 spans 16 residues. V lost 5 bases to trimming and J lost 0 bases; unmatched junction nucleotides: 5. Germline values: CDR1 SGHNT, CDR2 YENEEA. CDR3 DNA sequence: TGTGCCAGCAGCCCTGGGGGACAGGGGAGCACAGATACGCAGTATTTT. As protein: CASSPGGQGSTDTQYF.

The genes are TRBV9 and TRBJ1-4, with 7 bases lining up with TRBD1. The CDR3 is made up of 14 amino acids. Trimming removed 3 bases from V and 5 bases from J; junction bases left unmatched: 4. Germline CDR1 is SGDLS and CDR2 is YYNGEE. For the CDR3, the DNA is TGTGCCAGCAGCGCGGGACAGATAAATGAAAAACTGTTTTTT. Translated: CASSAGQINEKLFF.

This clone occurred once. The chain recombines TRBV19 with TRBJ1-2, with D possibly being TRBD1 (5 bases). CDR1 is LNHDA and CDR2 is SQIVND in the germline V gene (reference sequence). The CDR3 spans 11 residues. V was cut by 3 bases and J by 6 bases, with 5 bases left in between. CDR3 amino acids: CASSMGHGYTF. The CDR3 nucleotides read TGTGCCAGTAGTATGGGGCATGGCTACACCTTC.

The chain links TRBV11-2 to TRBJ2-7; D may correspond to TRBD1 or TRBD2 (5 bases each). Germline CDR1 reads SGHAT; CDR2 reads FQNNGV. V was cut by 3 bases and J by 6 bases, with 9 bases left in between. The CDR3 loop spans 12 amino acids. The CDR3 DNA reads TGTGCCAGCAGCTTCAGGGACCGCGAGCAGTACTTC. Translation: CASSFRDREQYF.

The CDR3 nucleotides are TGTGCCAGCAGCTGGGCCGGCACCTACGAGCAGTACTTC. Translating it yields CASSWAGTYEQYF. This chain connects TRBV5-4 to TRBJ2-7, with D unclear. The CDR3 runs 13 residues. Trimming shortened V by 3 bases and J by 2 bases, and 9 bases separated the two germline ends. The germline V gene has CDR1 SGHNT and CDR2 YYREEE (reference sequence).